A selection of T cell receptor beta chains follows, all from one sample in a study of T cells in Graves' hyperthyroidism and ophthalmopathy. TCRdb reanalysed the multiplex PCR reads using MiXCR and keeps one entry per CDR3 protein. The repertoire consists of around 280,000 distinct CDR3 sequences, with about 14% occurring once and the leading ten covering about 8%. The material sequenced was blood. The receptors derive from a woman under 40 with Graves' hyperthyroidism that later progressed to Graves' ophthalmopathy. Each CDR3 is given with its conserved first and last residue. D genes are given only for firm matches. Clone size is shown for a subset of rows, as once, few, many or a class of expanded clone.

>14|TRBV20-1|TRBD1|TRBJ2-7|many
CSARGGQGVWEQYF
TGCAGTGCTAGAGGAGGACAGGGGGTATGGGAGCAGTACTTC
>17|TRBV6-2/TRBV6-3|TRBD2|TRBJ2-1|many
CASFSGLAGVFHNEQFF
TGTGCCAGCTTTTCCGGCCTAGCGGGAGTCTTCCACAATGAGCAGTTCTTC
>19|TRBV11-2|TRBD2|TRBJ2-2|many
CASSPGLAGGLPNTGELFF
TGTGCCAGCAGTCCTGGACTAGCGGGAGGACTTCCGAACACCGGGGAGCTGTTTTTT
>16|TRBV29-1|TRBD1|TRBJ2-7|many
CSVEDSGQGPSGEQYF
TGCAGCGTTGAAGATTCGGGACAGGGACCATCCGGCGAGCAGTACTTC
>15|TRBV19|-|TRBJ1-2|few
CASSIVAGDDYGYTF
TGTGCCAGTAGTATAGTAGCGGGGGACGACTATGGCTACACCTTC
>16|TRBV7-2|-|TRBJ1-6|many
CASSFLGGSYNSPLHF
TGTGCCAGCAGCTTCTTAGGGGGATCCTATAATTCACCCCTCCACTTT
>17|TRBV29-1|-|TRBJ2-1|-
CSVEDAAVREVYNEQFF
TGCAGCGTTGAAGACGCGGCAGTTAGGGAGGTTTACAATGAGCAGTTCTTC
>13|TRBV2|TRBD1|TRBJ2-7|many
CASTPGTDYEQYF
TGTGCCAGCACCCCCGGGACAGATTACGAGCAGTACTTC
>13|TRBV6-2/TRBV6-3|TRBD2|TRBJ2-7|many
CASKTSGSYEQYF
TGTGCCAGCAAGACTAGCGGCTCCTACGAGCAGTACTTC
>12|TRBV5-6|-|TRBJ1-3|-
CASSKFGNTIYF
TGTGCCAGCAGCAAGTTTGGAAACACCATATATTTT
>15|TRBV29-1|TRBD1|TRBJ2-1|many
CSVEIWDSAYNEQFF
TGCAGCGTCGAGATATGGGACAGTGCCTACAATGAGCAGTTCTTC
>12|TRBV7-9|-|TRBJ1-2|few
CASSSDGRGYTF
TGTGCCAGCAGCTCGGACGGCCGGGGCTACACCTTC
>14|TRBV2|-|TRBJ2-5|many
CASTAGAPRETQYF
TGTGCCAGCACGGCGGGGGCGCCCCGGGAGACCCAGTACTTC
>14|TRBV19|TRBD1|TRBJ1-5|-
CASRDRQGAQPQHF
TGTGCCAGTAGGGATCGACAGGGTGCTCAGCCCCAGCATTTT
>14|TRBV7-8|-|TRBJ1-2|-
CASSYQSSGYGYTF
TGTGCCAGCAGCTACCAGTCCTCTGGCTATGGCTACACCTTC
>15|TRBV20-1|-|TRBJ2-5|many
CSASAWGRGQETQYF
TGCAGTGCATCCGCCTGGGGGAGAGGCCAAGAGACCCAGTACTTC
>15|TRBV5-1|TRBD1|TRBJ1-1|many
CASSLGTGLDTEAFF
TGCGCCAGCAGCTTGGGGACAGGGTTGGACACTGAAGCTTTCTTT